The 9 T cell receptor beta chains below come from one sample, sequenced in a study of T-cell reconstitution after alpha-beta-depleted transplantation in children. Preparation of the TCRbeta library involved a method that used unique molecular identifiers. One entry per CDR3 protein, called by TCRdb with MiXCR from the PCR reads. The table has about 300,000 distinct CDR3 sequences, around 9.1% seen once; the top ten hold approximately 7%. The input for sequencing was PBMCs, taken before TCRalphabeta/CD19-depleted stem cell transplant. The source of these receptors is a boy in the first two years of life with acute myeloid leukemia, due to receive a stem cell transplant.

This chain links TRBV6-1 with TRBJ2-2; 7 nucleotides agree with TRBD1. The CDR3 length is 15 residues. Germline V lookup: CDR1 MNHNS, CDR2 SASEGT. J was trimmed by 1 base and V by 6 bases; bases with no gene match: 5. DNA of the CDR3: TGTGCCAGCAGGCAGGGGGATTGGAACACCGGGGAGCTGTTTTTT. It encodes CASRQGDWNTGELFF.

This clonotype appeared many times. This chain connects TRBV20-1 to TRBJ2-7; TRBD1 matches at 7 bases. The germline gives CDR1 DFQATT, CDR2 SNEGSKA (reference sequence). Trimming at V came to 3 bases and at J to 3 bases, leaving 8 bases not matched to a gene. This CDR3 spans 14 amino acids. CDR3 bases: TGCAGTGCTAGTTTTGGGACAGTCCGCTACGAGCAGTACTTC. Amino acid sequence: CSASFGTVRYEQYF.

The chain links TRBV20-1 to TRBJ2-5, with 10 positions matching TRBD2. With V trimmed by 3 bases and J by 4 bases, 5 bases remained unmatched. Per the germline V gene, CDR1 is DFQATT and CDR2 is SNEGSKA (reference sequence). The CDR3 consists of 14 residues. The CDR3 here is CSARASGRRETQYF. In DNA, the CDR3 is TGCAGTGCTAGGGCTAGCGGGAGAAGAGAGACCCAGTACTTC.

In this sample, this clonotype turned up many times. The chain carries TRBV20-1 and TRBJ1-3; possibly TRBD1 for D (6 bases). CDR3 length equals 15 residues. Germline-derived CDR1 and CDR2 are DFQATT and SNEGSKA (reference sequence). Trimming pared 3 bases from V and 4 bases from J, leaving 16 bases between. The CDR3 bases are TGCAGTGCTAGGGCCTCACAGGGAAGCGGAAACACCATATATTTT. The encoded protein is CSARASQGSGNTIYF.

The chain carries TRBV15 and TRBJ2-7; TRBD1 matches at 9 bases. The germline gives CDR1 LNHNV, CDR2 YYDKDF (reference sequence). The CDR3 is made up of 17 amino acids. With 0 bases clipped from V and 3 bases from J, the junction kept 9 bases outside the gene matches. CDR3 sequence reads: CATSREGAGTGFYEQYF. The CDR3 nucleotides are TGTGCCACCAGCAGAGAGGGGGCAGGGACAGGGTTCTACGAGCAGTACTTC.

This clonotype showed up many times. The rearrangement links TRBV7-3 to TRBJ1-1; D not certain. V was pared by 5 bases and J by 5 bases, with 12 bases between. Germline V gene sequence: CDR1 SGHTA, CDR2 FQGTGA. CDR3 length: 13 amino acids. The CDR3 spells CASSVTSETEAFF. The CDR3 region has the DNA TGTGCCAGCAGCGTGACATCGGAGACTGAAGCTTTCTTT.

The chain has TRBV29-1 and TRBJ2-3; the D is unclear. Trimming stripped 7 bases from V and 2 bases from J, with 13 bases between. Germline values: CDR1 SQVTM, CDR2 ANQGSEA. CDR3 length: 13 residues. CDR3 DNA: TGCAGCGCCTTAGCTGGACCCACAGATACGCAGTATTTT. Residues: CSALAGPTDTQYF.

The chain employs TRBV7-9 and TRBJ2-1; D not resolved. The CDR3 totals 11 residues. Per the germline V gene, CDR1 is SEHNR and CDR2 is FQNEAQ (reference sequence). V was trimmed by 0 bases and J by 9 bases, leaving 3 bases between them. DNA of the CDR3: TGTGCCAGCAGCTTAGCGACTGAGCAGTTCTTC. Protein sequence: CASSLATEQFF.

In its sample, this clonotype was seen many times. CDR3 nucleotide sequence: TGTGCCAGCAGCTTAGCGCGTTATCAGCCCCAGCATTTT. It codes for CASSLARYQPQHF. The rearrangement joins TRBV7-2 to TRBJ1-5; D remains ambiguous. Between the trimmed V and J ends, which lost 0 bases and 5 bases, there was a span of 5 bases. Germline V gene data show CDR1 as SGHTA and CDR2 as FQGNSA. The CDR3 is 13 amino acids. Looking up the rest from reference TRBV7-2 and TRBJ1-5 gives the full variable domain: GAGVSQSPSNKVTEKGKDVELRCDPISGHTALYWYRQSLGQGLEFLIYFQGNSAPDKSGLPSDRFSAERTGGSVSTLTIQRTQQEDSAVYLCASSLARYQPQHFGDGTRLSIL.